This T cell receptor beta chain was identified in a study of metastatic and nonmetastatic thyroid tumors. Study-level information: The comparison covered peripheral blood and tumor or nodule tissue in malignant and benign thyroid patients.

V was pared by 6 bases and J by 7 bases, with 11 bases of the junction left unmatched. The germline V gene encodes CDR1 SNHLY and CDR2 FYNNEI. The CDR3 runs 15 residues. Using MiXCR, TCRdb reanalyzed the PCR reads. The sample carries tens of thousands of clones, under 15% recorded once. Patients were all untreated before their thyroid surgery. In its sample, this clone was seen many times. Sequences were obtained from tumor tissue. This clonotype was obtained from a female donor with papillary thyroid cancer or a benign thyroid nodule (not recorded which). Some clones in this sample may be carry-over from other donors' samples. This chain uses TRBV2 with TRBJ1-5, with TRBD1 matching 8 bases. Here the CDR3 DNA reads TGTGCCAGCAGCGCACCACAGGGGGACGGGCAGCCCCAGCATTTT. Translated, it gives CASSAPQGDGQPQHF. The full variable domain, with the rest looked up from reference TRBV2 and TRBJ1-5, is EPEVTQTPSHQVTQMGQEVILRCVPISNHLYFYWYRQILGQKVEFLVSFYNNEISEKSEIFDDQFSVERPDGSNFTLKIRSTKLEDSAMYFCASSAPQGDGQPQHFGDGTRLSIL.